The 11 T cell receptor beta chains reported below all come from one sample, sequenced in a study of blood T cells in healthy people across ages (dated by TCRdb to 2013 to 2016). Library prep was done by 5' RACE. The sequencer was an Illumina HiSeq 2500. The second PCR ran for about 7 to 11 cycles and used a J-beta primer mix along with a sample-barcoded 5' primer. TCRdb reprocessing: public reads trimmed at Q25 with fastp, clones called with MiXCR, in-frame beta chains kept. For every CDR3 protein sequence, its rows merge into one entry that carries the most common genes and DNA. This sample gives about 970,000 distinct CDR3 sequences in total; roughly 51% of them show up just once. Roughly a fifth of the sample comes from the top ten. Sequenced input: blood. Source of these receptors: an older woman in good health.

This clonotype has more than one count but fewer than ten. The rearrangement uses TRBV6-5 and TRBJ2-5, with D possibly matching TRBD2 (6 bases). Trimming took 2 bases from V and 7 from J, leaving 14 bases between them. This CDR3 region has 14 residues. Germline-derived CDR1 and CDR2 are MNHEY and SVGAGI. CDR3 coding DNA: TGTGCCAGCAGTTACCTGGACTACCGCGGGACCCAGTACTTC. As protein: CASSYLDYRGTQYF.

The chain couples TRBV3-1 to TRBJ1-1; D perhaps matches TRBD1 (5 bases). The CDR3 is made up of 15 amino acids. Germline assignment: CDR1 LGHDT and CDR2 YNNKEL (reference sequence). Deletions cut 2 bases from V and 4 bases from J, with 14 bases between. The CDR3 protein is CASSQLRQGSTEAFF. The CDR3, as DNA: TGTGCCAGCAGCCAATTGCGGCAGGGTAGCACTGAAGCTTTCTTT.

The rearrangement joins TRBV7-2 to TRBJ2-1; D call uncertain. Germline assignment: CDR1 SGHTA and CDR2 FQGNSA. Trimming took 1 base from V and 5 from J, leaving 12 bases between them. This CDR3 region has 15 residues. The CDR3 loop is CASSLGGGRHNEQFF. DNA for the CDR3: TGTGCCAGCAGCTTAGGGGGTGGCCGTCACAATGAGCAGTTCTTC.

V and J are TRBV7-6 and TRBJ2-7; 10 bases line up with TRBD1. There are 19 residues in the CDR3. With V trimmed by 5 bases and J by 0 bases, 16 bases remained unmatched. Germline lookup yields CDR1 SGHVS and CDR2 FNYEAQ. CDR3 nucleotides: TGTGCCAGCAGCCCCGATGACGTTTGGGACAGGGGCGCCTCCTACGAGCAGTACTTC. Residues: CASSPDDVWDRGASYEQYF.

The V call is TRBV20-1, the J call TRBJ2-3; D gene uncertain. The V end was cut by 3 bases, the J end by 5 bases, with 15 bases between. The CDR3 consists of 14 residues. Germline V CDR1 and CDR2: DFQATT, SNEGSKA (reference sequence). CDR3 in amino acids: CSARTAIWGDTQYF. The DNA of the CDR3 is TGCAGTGCTAGGACGGCTATCTGGGGAGATACGCAGTATTTT.

This chain links TRBV20-1 with TRBJ2-7; D is unclear. Trimming took off 4 bases at V and 1 base at J, with 14 bases between the two ends. This CDR3 has 14 amino acids. Germline loops: CDR1 DFQATT, CDR2 SNEGSKA (reference sequence). Here the CDR3 reads CSATGKPSSYEQYF. The CDR3 nucleotides are TGCAGTGCTACGGGCAAGCCTTCATCCTACGAGCAGTACTTC.

The chain employs TRBV28 and TRBJ2-7; possibly TRBD2 for D (5 bases). V lost 2 bases and J lost 3, with 14 bases in between. Germline CDR1 and CDR2: MDHEN and SYDVKM. This CDR3 is built from 15 residues. CDR3 sequence reads: CASSLISGANYEQYF. The CDR3 nucleotides read TGTGCCAGCAGTTTAATAAGCGGAGCTAACTACGAGCAGTACTTC. The complete variable domain, with remaining parts taken from reference TRBV28 and TRBJ2-7, reads DVKVTQSSRYLVKRTGEKVFLECVQDMDHENMFWYRQDPGLGLRLIYFSYDVKMKEKGDIPEGYSVSREKKERFSLILESASTNQTSMYLCASSLISGANYEQYFGPGTRLTVT.

This chain joins TRBV4-2 and TRBJ2-1, with 12 nucleotides matching TRBD2. This CDR3 is 19 amino acids long. Germline CDR1 and CDR2: LGHNA and YNFKEQ. Germline trimming cut 0 bases from V and 0 bases from J; bases unmatched to any gene: 6. CDR3 nucleotide sequence: TGTGCCAGCAGCCAAGATGCCGGACTAGCGGGAAGCTCCTACAATGAGCAGTTCTTC. Translated: CASSQDAGLAGSSYNEQFF.

The rearrangement links TRBV3-1 to TRBJ1-2; D gene uncertain. Germline-derived CDR1 and CDR2 are LGHDT and YNNKEL (reference sequence). This CDR3 is 16 amino acids long. Deletions cut 2 bases from V and 8 bases from J, with 21 bases between. CDR3 DNA: TGTGCCAGCAGCCAACGGGCAAACATGGAAATAGCAGGCTACACCTTC. It codes for CASSQRANMEIAGYTF.

J is TRBJ2-2 and V is TRBV12-3 or TRBV12-4; D is unresolved. CDR3 length: 12 amino acids. Trimming pared 1 base from V and 16 bases from J, leaving 13 bases between. The CDR3 here is CASSLGGSPGFF. CDR3 nucleotides: TGTGCCAGCAGTTTAGGCGGCTCCCCGGGGTTTTTT.

J is TRBJ2-3 and V is TRBV20-1; 7 nucleotides align to TRBD1. The germline gives CDR1 DFQATT, CDR2 SNEGSKA (reference sequence). The CDR3 covers 13 residues. V shed 6 bases and J 9 bases; nucleotides not matched to a gene: 12. CDR3 residues: CSADRVSASTQYF. CDR3 sequence (DNA): TGCAGTGCCGACAGGGTCAGCGCATCGACGCAGTATTTT.